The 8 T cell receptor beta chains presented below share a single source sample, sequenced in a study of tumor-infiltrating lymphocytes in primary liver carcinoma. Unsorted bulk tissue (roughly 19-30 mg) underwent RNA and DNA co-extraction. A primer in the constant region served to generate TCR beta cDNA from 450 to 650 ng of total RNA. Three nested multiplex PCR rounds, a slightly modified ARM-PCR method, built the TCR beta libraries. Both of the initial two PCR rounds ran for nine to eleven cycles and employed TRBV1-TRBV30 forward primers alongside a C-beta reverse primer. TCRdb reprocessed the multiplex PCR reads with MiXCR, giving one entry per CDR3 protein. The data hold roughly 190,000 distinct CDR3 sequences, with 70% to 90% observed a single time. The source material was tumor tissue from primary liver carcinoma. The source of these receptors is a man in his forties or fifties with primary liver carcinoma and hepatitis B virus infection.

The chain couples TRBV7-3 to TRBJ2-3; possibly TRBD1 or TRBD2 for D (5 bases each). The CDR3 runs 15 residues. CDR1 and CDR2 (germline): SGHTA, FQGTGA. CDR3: CVSSLGAFSTDTQYF. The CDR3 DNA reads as TGTGTGAGCAGCCTCGGGGCTTTTAGCACAGATACGCAGTATTTT.

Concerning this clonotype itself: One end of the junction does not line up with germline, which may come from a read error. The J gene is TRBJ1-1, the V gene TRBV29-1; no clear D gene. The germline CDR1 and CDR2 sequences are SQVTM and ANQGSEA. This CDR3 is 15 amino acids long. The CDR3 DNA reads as TGCAGGGTTGCCCTTGGTTGGGCAATGAACACTGAAGCTTTCTTT. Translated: CRVALGWAMNTEAFF.

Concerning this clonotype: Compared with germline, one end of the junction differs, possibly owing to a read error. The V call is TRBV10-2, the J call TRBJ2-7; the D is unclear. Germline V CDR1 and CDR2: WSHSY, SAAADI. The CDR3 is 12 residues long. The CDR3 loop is CASSDAVGEQYF. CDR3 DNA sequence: TGTGCCAGCAGCGACGCGGTGGGTGAGCAGTACTTC.

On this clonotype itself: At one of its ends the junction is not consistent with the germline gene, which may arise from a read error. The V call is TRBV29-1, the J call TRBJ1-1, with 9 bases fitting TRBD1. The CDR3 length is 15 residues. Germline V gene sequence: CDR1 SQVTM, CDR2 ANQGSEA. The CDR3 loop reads CSGTGGWGMITEAFF. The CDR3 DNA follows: TGCAGCGGTACAGGGGGCTGGGGGATGATCACTGAGGCTTTCTTT.

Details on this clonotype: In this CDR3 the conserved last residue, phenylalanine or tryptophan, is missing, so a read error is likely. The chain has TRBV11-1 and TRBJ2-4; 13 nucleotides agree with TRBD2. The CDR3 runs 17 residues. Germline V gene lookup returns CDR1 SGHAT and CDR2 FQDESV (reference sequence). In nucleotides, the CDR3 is TGCGCCAGCAACTTTCCAGGGACTAGCGGGACCAAAAACATTCAGTACTTA. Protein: CASNFPGTSGTKNIQYL.

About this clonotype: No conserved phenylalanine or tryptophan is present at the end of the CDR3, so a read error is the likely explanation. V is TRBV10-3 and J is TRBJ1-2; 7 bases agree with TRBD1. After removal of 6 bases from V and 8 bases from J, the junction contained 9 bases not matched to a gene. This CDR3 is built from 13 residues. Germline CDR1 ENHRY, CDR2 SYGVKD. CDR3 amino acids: CAISDRQGEGYTL. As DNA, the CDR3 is TGTGCCATCAGCGATAGACAGGGTGAGGGCTACACCCTC.

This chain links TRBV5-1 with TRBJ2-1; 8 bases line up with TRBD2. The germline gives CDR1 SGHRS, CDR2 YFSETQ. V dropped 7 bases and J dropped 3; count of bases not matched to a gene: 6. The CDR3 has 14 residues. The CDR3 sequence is CASCSSGGYNEQFF. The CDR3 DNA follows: TGCGCCAGCTGTTCCAGCGGGGGCTACAATGAGCAGTTCTTC.

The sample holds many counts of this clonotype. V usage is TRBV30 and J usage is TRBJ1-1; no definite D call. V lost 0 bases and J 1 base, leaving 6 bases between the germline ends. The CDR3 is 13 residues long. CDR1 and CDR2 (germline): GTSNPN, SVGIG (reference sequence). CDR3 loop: CAWSVDENTEAFF. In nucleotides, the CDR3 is TGTGCCTGGAGTGTTGATGAGAACACTGAAGCTTTCTTT.